The next 20 T cell receptor beta chains were all read from a single sample in a study of shared clonotypes between healthy human individuals. Measured with immunoSEQ multiplex PCR; TCRdb has only the in-frame clones, and not every one. The table has roughly 770,000 clones, 90% to 97% seen once; the top ten hold less than 0.25%. Selected positively for CCR7 and CD45RO-negative, naive CD8 cells excluded terminally differentiated effector memory CD45RA+ cells. The sample comprised naive CD8+ T cells sorted from blood. These TCRs come from a man aged 25-45 years in good health.

The chain has TRBV14 and TRBJ2-1; D not resolved. Per germline, CDR1 SGHDN and CDR2 FVKESK. This CDR3 is 16 amino acids long. V was trimmed by 1 base and J by 4 bases, leaving 14 bases between them. CDR3 in amino acids: CASSQVGKILYNEQFF. The CDR3 DNA follows: TGTGCCAGCAGCCAAGTAGGGAAAATTTTATACAATGAGCAGTTCTTC.

The V and J genes are TRBV9 and TRBJ2-3; D possibly corresponds to TRBD2 (6 bases). Trimming pared 3 bases from V and 2 bases from J, leaving 13 bases between. The CDR3 is 15 residues long. The germline V gene has CDR1 SGDLS and CDR2 YYNGEE. This chain's CDR3 is CASSAGAGLTDTQYF. In DNA form, the CDR3 reads TGTGCCAGCAGCGCTGGGGCGGGACTCACAGATACGCAGTATTTT.

J is TRBJ2-7 and V is TRBV27, with D maybe TRBD1 (6 bases). Trimming cost V 2 bases and J 5 bases, with 10 bases left between them. This CDR3 comprises 13 residues. Germline CDR1 and CDR2: MNHEY and SMNVEV (reference sequence). The CDR3 loop is CASSLTGFNEQYF. CDR3 bases: TGTGCCAGCAGTTTAACAGGGTTTAACGAGCAGTACTTC.

As DNA, the CDR3 is TGCAGCGTTGAAGTCCTCAACCAAGAGACCCAGTACTTC. It encodes CSVEVLNQETQYF. This chain joins TRBV29-1 and TRBJ2-5; no clear D gene. The CDR3 consists of 13 residues. Germline assignment: CDR1 SQVTM and CDR2 ANQGSEA. V dropped 1 base and J dropped 0 bases, with 6 bases sitting between them. Together with reference TRBV29-1 and TRBJ2-5, the CDR3 gives the full variable domain: SAVISQKPSRDICQRGTSLTIQCQVDSQVTMMFWYRQQPGQSLTLIATANQGSEATYESGFVIDKFPISRPNLTFSTLTVSNMSPEDSSIYLCSVEVLNQETQYFGPGTRLLVL.

This chain uses TRBV7-8 with TRBJ2-5; TRBD2 aligns across 7 bases. The germline V gene encodes CDR1 SGHVS and CDR2 FQNEAQ. This CDR3 comprises 14 residues. V lost 1 base to trimming and J lost 7 bases; unmatched junction nucleotides: 6. CDR3 residues: CASSLDRGVVTQYF. The CDR3 nucleotides are TGTGCCAGCAGCTTAGATCGGGGGGTTGTGACCCAGTACTTC. Combining the CDR3 with reference TRBV7-8 and TRBJ2-5 gives the whole variable domain GAGVSQSPRYKVAKRGQDVALRCDPISGHVSLFWYQQALGQGPEFLTYFQNEAQLDKSGLPSDRFFAERPEGSVSTLKIQRTQQEDSAVYLCASSLDRGVVTQYFGPGTRLLVL.

Written as DNA, the CDR3 is TGTGCCAGCAGCTTAACCGGACTAGCGGAAATTTACGAGCAGTACTTC. Amino acid sequence: CASSLTGLAEIYEQYF. V is TRBV7-2 and J is TRBJ2-7, with 10 bases that match TRBD2. The CDR3 consists of 16 residues. The germline V gene encodes CDR1 SGHTA and CDR2 FQGNSA. J gave up 4 bases and V 2 bases, and 8 bases lay outside the gene matches.

The rearrangement links TRBV5-1 to TRBJ2-2, with 10 bases fitting TRBD2. V lost 4 bases and J lost 0; bases outside the gene matches: 9. This CDR3 contains 18 residues. CDR1 SGHRS and CDR2 YFSETQ come from the germline V gene. CDR3 residues: CASSAKLGLAANTGELFF. The CDR3, as DNA: TGCGCCAGCAGCGCCAAACTCGGACTAGCGGCGAACACCGGGGAGCTGTTTTTT.

The chain is built from TRBV6-5 and TRBJ1-4; D call uncertain. Trimming removed 2 bases from V and 5 bases from J, with 15 bases in between. The CDR3 loop spans 16 amino acids. Looked up from germline, CDR1 is MNHEY and CDR2 is SVGAGI. CDR3: CASSYDWGSENEKLFF. In DNA form, the CDR3 reads TGTGCCAGCAGTTACGACTGGGGATCGGAAAATGAAAAACTGTTTTTT.

The chain couples TRBV4-2 to TRBJ2-2; D could derive from TRBD1 or TRBD2 (6 bases each). The germline V and J ends were trimmed by 2 bases and 5 bases, with 21 bases remaining between them. This CDR3 is built from 18 residues. Germline V lookup: CDR1 LGHNA, CDR2 YNFKEQ. This CDR3 reads CASSQRGGLAAVTGELFF. The CDR3 DNA follows: TGTGCCAGCAGCCAAAGAGGGGGGCTAGCAGCAGTGACCGGGGAGCTGTTTTTT.

This sequence joins TRBV29-1 and TRBJ2-1; 7 bases align to TRBD1. The ends lost 2 bases at V and 8 bases at J; junction bases unmatched: 15. The CDR3 totals 16 residues. Germline CDR1 SQVTM, CDR2 ANQGSEA. CDR3 bases: TGCAGCGTTGAATCGGTTCGACAGGGACATTGGTATGAGCAGTTCTTC. Its translation is CSVESVRQGHWYEQFF.

The rearrangement joins TRBV20-1 to TRBJ2-3; the D is unclear. This CDR3 has 11 residues. V lost 8 bases to trimming and J lost 1 base, with 7 bases between them. Per germline, CDR1 DFQATT and CDR2 SNEGSKA (reference sequence). The CDR3 bases are TGCAGTATTACGGGCACAGATACGCAGTATTTT. Amino acid sequence: CSITGTDTQYF.

The rearrangement links TRBV2 to TRBJ2-1, with 9 positions matching TRBD2. J lost 4 bases, V lost 7 bases, and 5 bases had no gene match. CDR3 size: 14 residues. Germline lookup yields CDR1 SNHLY and CDR2 FYNNEI. As DNA, the CDR3 is TGTGCCAGCATCACTAGCGGGTATTACAATGAGCAGTTCTTC. It translates to CASITSGYYNEQFF.

This clone was recorded once. The J gene is TRBJ2-3, the V gene TRBV18, with 11 bases fitting TRBD1. The V gene end was trimmed by 3 bases and the J gene end by 0 bases; junction bases not matched to a gene: 8. The CDR3 loop spans 18 amino acids. CDR1 is KGHSH and CDR2 is LQKENI in the germline V gene. The CDR3: CASSPFFGTGGSTDTQYF. The CDR3 nucleotides read TGTGCCAGCTCACCCTTCTTCGGGACAGGGGGTAGCACAGATACGCAGTATTTT.

This chain uses TRBV4-1 with TRBJ2-3; 13 bases map to TRBD2. V shed 3 bases, J shed 7 bases, and the junction held 7 bases outside the gene matches. CDR3 size: 16 residues. Germline-derived CDR1 and CDR2 are MGHRA and YSYEKL. The CDR3 region has the DNA TGCGCCAGCAGCCAGGAAGGGACTAGCGGGATTTATACGCAGTATTTT. Translation gives CASSQEGTSGIYTQYF.

The chain combines TRBV27 with TRBJ2-1; D might be TRBD2 (5 bases). V was clipped by 5 bases and J by 2 bases, with 13 bases between them. Germline V gene sequence: CDR1 MNHEY, CDR2 SMNVEV (reference sequence). The CDR3 loop spans 15 amino acids. The CDR3 nucleotides are TGTGCCAGCAGTGTACCGGGATCCACCTACAATGAGCAGTTCTTC. Encoded protein: CASSVPGSTYNEQFF.

V usage is TRBV15 and J usage is TRBJ2-2, with a possible D match to TRBD1 (5 bases). The CDR3 runs 17 residues. Germline-derived CDR1 and CDR2 are LNHNV and YYDKDF (reference sequence). The germline V and J ends were trimmed by 0 bases and 3 bases, with 14 bases remaining between them. Here the CDR3 DNA reads TGTGCCACCAGCAGAGATAGGGGCGGTGTGGACACCGGGGAGCTGTTTTTT. Its protein is CATSRDRGGVDTGELFF.

CDR3 loop: CASSQDRVNEQFF. The CDR3 bases are TGTGCCAGCAGCCAAGACAGGGTCAATGAGCAGTTCTTC. This chain joins TRBV5-5 and TRBJ2-1; 7 bases are shared with TRBD1. The germline CDR1 and CDR2 sequences are SGHKS and YYEKEE (reference sequence). V gave up 4 bases and J gave up 6 bases; unmatched junction bases: 4. CDR3 size: 13 residues.

In this sample, this clone turned up once. J is TRBJ1-2 and V is TRBV15; TRBD1 agrees at 10 bases. The CDR3 is made up of 17 amino acids. The germline V gene has CDR1 LNHNV and CDR2 YYDKDF (reference sequence). The J segment lost 4 bases and the V segment lost 0 bases, leaving 8 bases of the junction unmatched. The CDR3 loop reads CATSRDVTGQGRYGYTF. In nucleotides, the CDR3 is TGTGCCACCAGCAGAGATGTAACGGGACAGGGGCGCTATGGCTACACCTTC.

The CDR3 here is CASTSGTGFNQPQHF. The CDR3 DNA sequence: TGTGCCAGCACCTCCGGGACAGGGTTCAATCAGCCCCAGCATTTT. The V gene is TRBV27, the J gene TRBJ1-5; TRBD1 aligns across 9 bases. Looked up from germline, CDR1 is MNHEY and CDR2 is SMNVEV (reference sequence). This CDR3 comprises 15 residues. V lost 7 bases and J lost 3; bases outside the gene matches: 7.

This chain links TRBV11-2 with TRBJ2-5; D gene uncertain. V lost 0 bases and J lost 6, with 20 bases in between. In germline, CDR1 is SGHAT, CDR2 FQNNGV. The CDR3 spans 17 residues. CDR3 region: CASSLDIANLGLQTQYF. CDR3 DNA sequence: TGTGCCAGCAGCTTAGATATTGCGAATCTCGGTTTGCAGACCCAGTACTTC.